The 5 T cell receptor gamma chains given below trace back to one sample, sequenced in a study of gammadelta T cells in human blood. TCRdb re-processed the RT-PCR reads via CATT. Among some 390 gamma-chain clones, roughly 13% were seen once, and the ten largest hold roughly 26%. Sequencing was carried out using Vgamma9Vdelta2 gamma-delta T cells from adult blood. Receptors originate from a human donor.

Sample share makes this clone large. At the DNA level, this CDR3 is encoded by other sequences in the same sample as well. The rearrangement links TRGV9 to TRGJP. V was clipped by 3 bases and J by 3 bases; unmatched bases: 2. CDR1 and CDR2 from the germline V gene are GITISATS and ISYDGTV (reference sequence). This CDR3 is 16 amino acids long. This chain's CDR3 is CALWEKQELGKKIKVF. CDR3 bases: TGTGCCTTGTGGGAGAAGCAAGAGTTGGGCAAAAAAATCAAGGTATTT.

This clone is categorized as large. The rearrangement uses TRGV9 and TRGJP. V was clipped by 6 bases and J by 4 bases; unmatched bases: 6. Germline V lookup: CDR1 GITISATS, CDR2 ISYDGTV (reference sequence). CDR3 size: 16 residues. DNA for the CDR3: TGTGCCTTGTGGAAAAACCAAGAGTTGGGCAAAAAAATCAAGGTATTT. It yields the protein CALWKNQELGKKIKVF.

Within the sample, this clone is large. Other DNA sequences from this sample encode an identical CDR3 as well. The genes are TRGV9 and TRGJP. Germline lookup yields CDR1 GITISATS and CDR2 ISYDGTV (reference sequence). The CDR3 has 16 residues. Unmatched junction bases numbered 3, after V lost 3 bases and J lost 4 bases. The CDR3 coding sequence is TGTGCCTTGTGGGAGATCCAAGAGTTGGGCAAAAAAATCAAGGTATTT. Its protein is CALWEIQELGKKIKVF.

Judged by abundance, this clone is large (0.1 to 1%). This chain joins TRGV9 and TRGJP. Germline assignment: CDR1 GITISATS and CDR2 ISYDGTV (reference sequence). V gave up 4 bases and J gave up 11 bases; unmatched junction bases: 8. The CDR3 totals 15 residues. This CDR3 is CALWEPVLGKKIKVF. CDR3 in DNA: TGTGCCTTGTGGGAACCGGTCCTGGGCAAAAAAATCAAGGTATTT.

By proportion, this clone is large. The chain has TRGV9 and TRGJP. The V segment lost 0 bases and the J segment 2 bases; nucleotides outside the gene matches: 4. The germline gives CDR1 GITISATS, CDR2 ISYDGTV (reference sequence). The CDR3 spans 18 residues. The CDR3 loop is CALWEVQWQELGKKIKVF. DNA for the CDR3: TGTGCCTTGTGGGAGGTGCAATGGCAAGAGTTGGGCAAAAAAATCAAGGTATTT.